The T cell receptor (beta chain) under discussion was sequenced for a study of cytomegalovirus exposure and HLA in healthy donors. Turning to this clone: The antigen is not known.

Study observations and caveats: The authors excluded some V segments, including TRBV6-2 and TRBV6-3, as indistinguishable. Across donors, presence/absence analyses took sequencing depth to be roughly uniform. Investigators reported 164 TCR beta chains as tied to cytomegalovirus.

CDR1 and CDR2 from the germline V gene are SQVTM and ANQGSEA. V dropped 6 bases and J dropped 5 bases, with 14 bases sitting between them. The CDR3 has 12 amino acids. The PCR contained 60 Vbeta and 13 Jbeta primers. Method: immunoSEQ multiplex PCR; TCRdb's copy keeps in-frame clones and lacks some. Among around 31,000 clones listed, about 83% were seen once. The sequence came from a boy aged 5-17 years in good health and CMV-seronegative. The chain recombines TRBV29-1 with TRBJ2-7, with TRBD1 as a possible D gene (6 bases). The specimen was PBMCs. The CDR3 sequence: CSVSLQGNEQYF. Written as DNA, the CDR3 is TGCAGCGTCAGCCTACAGGGAAACGAGCAGTACTTC.